The rows below give T cell receptor beta chains drawn from one sample of a study of cytomegalovirus exposure and HLA in healthy donors. Assay: immunoSEQ multiplex PCR; the TCRdb copy retains only in-frame clones and omits some. Of 260,000 or so clones listed, 88% are singletons. The sequencing sample was made of PBMCs. These receptors were obtained from a young woman in good health and CMV-seronegative. The CDR3 runs from the conserved cysteine through the conserved F or W. Fields, in order: clone size, V gene, D gene, J gene, CDR3 DNA, CDR3 protein. D genes are given only for firm matches. Size values are once, few and many counts, or a class for expanded clones, and some rows have none.

size: NA; V: TRBV29-1; D: NA; J: TRBJ1-1; DNA: TGCAGCGTTGAAGATCTTCGAGTGAACACTGAAGCTTTCTTT; CDR3: CSVEDLRVNTEAFF
size: many; V: TRBV21-1; D: NA; J: TRBJ2-7; DNA: TGTGCCAGCAGCAAGACTAGCGGGAGAACTAACGCCTACGAGCAGTACTTC; CDR3: CASSKTSGRTNAYEQYF
size: few; V: TRBV2; D: NA; J: TRBJ1-2; DNA: TGTGCCAGCAGTGGAAGCGGCTACACCTTC; CDR3: CASSGSGYTF
size: NA; V: TRBV7-8; D: TRBD2; J: TRBJ2-1; DNA: TGTGCCAGCAGCTCGTTAACTAGCGGGCTTGGGTTTGAGCAGTTCTTC; CDR3: CASSSLTSGLGFEQFF
size: NA; V: TRBV6-5; D: NA; J: TRBJ2-1; DNA: TGTGCCAGCAGTTACTCAGGGGGGGGCTCCTACAATGAGCAGTTCTTC; CDR3: CASSYSGGGSYNEQFF
size: NA; V: TRBV5-1; D: TRBD1; J: TRBJ2-2; DNA: TGCGCCAGCAGCATAGATGGGGACAGGACTAACACCGGGGAGCTGTTTTTT; CDR3: CASSIDGDRTNTGELFF
size: NA; V: TRBV27; D: TRBD2; J: TRBJ2-2; DNA: TGTGCCAGCAGTTTAGGTCCCGGGAGGGGGAACACCGGGGAGCTGTTTTTT; CDR3: CASSLGPGRGNTGELFF
size: NA; V: TRBV4-1; D: TRBD1; J: TRBJ2-7; DNA: TGCGCCAGCAGCCAGGGGACAGGGGAATTCTACGAGCAGTACTTC; CDR3: CASSQGTGEFYEQYF
size: NA; V: TRBV7-2; D: NA; J: TRBJ1-5; DNA: TGTGCCAGCAGCTTATTGACAGGTCCAAGCAATCAGCCCCAGCATTTT; CDR3: CASSLLTGPSNQPQHF
size: few; V: TRBV25-1; D: TRBD1; J: TRBJ2-6; DNA: TGTGCCAGCAGTGAATCCCGACAGGGGCCTGGGGCCAACGTCCTGACTTTC; CDR3: CASSESRQGPGANVLTF
size: NA; V: TRBV25-1; D: NA; J: TRBJ2-3; DNA: TGTGCCAGCAGTGAATTCGGGGTTTTCGGGACAGATACGCAGTATTTT; CDR3: CASSEFGVFGTDTQYF
size: NA; V: TRBV27; D: NA; J: TRBJ1-1; DNA: TGTGCCAGCAGTTTCGCGAGGGGGACTGAAGCTTTCTTT; CDR3: CASSFARGTEAFF
size: NA; V: TRBV10-3; D: NA; J: TRBJ1-3; DNA: TGTGCCACCGGACGGGGGTCTGGAAACACCATATATTTT; CDR3: CATGRGSGNTIYF
size: NA; V: TRBV15; D: TRBD1; J: TRBJ1-2; DNA: TGTGCCACCAGCATACGGGGACAGGGGGCTAGTGGCTACACCTTC; CDR3: CATSIRGQGASGYTF
size: NA; V: TRBV5-6; D: TRBD2; J: TRBJ2-7; DNA: TGTGCCAGCAGCCCAGGACTAGCGGGAGTTTTCGAGCAGTACTTC; CDR3: CASSPGLAGVFEQYF
size: NA; V: TRBV25-1; D: TRBD2; J: TRBJ2-1; DNA: TGTGCCAGCAGTGATTTAGGGTTCGGGGGGGCAGGTGATGAGCAGTTCTTC; CDR3: CASSDLGFGGAGDEQFF
size: NA; V: TRBV2; D: TRBD1; J: TRBJ1-5; DNA: TGTGCCAGCAGATCCGGGACAGGGTCCAATCAGCCCCAGCATTTT; CDR3: CASRSGTGSNQPQHF
size: once; V: TRBV19; D: NA; J: TRBJ2-3; DNA: TGTGCCAGGCGCGTTGAGAGGTCGGAAAGCACAGATACGCAGTATTTT; CDR3: CARRVERSESTDTQYF
size: NA; V: TRBV6-5; D: NA; J: TRBJ2-7; DNA: TGTGCCAGCCGAAATGGCGGAGATCTCCCCTACGAGCAGTACTTC; CDR3: CASRNGGDLPYEQYF
size: NA; V: TRBV7-9; D: TRBD1; J: TRBJ2-7; DNA: TGTGCCAGCAGCTTACCTCTCCGGACAGGGGGCCACGAGCAGTACTTC; CDR3: CASSLPLRTGGHEQYF
size: NA; V: TRBV11-2; D: NA; J: TRBJ2-7; DNA: TGTGCCAGCAGCTTGAGTAGCGGCCTTTCCTACGAGCAGTACTTC; CDR3: CASSLSSGLSYEQYF
size: NA; V: TRBV18; D: NA; J: TRBJ1-1; DNA: TGTGCCAGCTCACCAGGGGCGAGGACTGAAGCTTTCTTT; CDR3: CASSPGARTEAFF
size: NA; V: TRBV10-3; D: NA; J: TRBJ2-7; DNA: TGTGCCATCAGTGTCGGTCACGACTACGAGCAGTACTTC; CDR3: CAISVGHDYEQYF
size: NA; V: TRBV5-1; D: TRBD2; J: TRBJ2-1; DNA: TGCGCCAGCAGACTGACTAGCGGAGGCGGGAATGAGCAGTTCTTC; CDR3: CASRLTSGGGNEQFF
size: NA; V: TRBV12-5; D: TRBD2; J: TRBJ2-5; DNA: TGTGCTAGTGGCCTCCGGGGAGGGGAAGAGACCCAGTACTTC; CDR3: CASGLRGGEETQYF
size: NA; V: TRBV7-3; D: TRBD2; J: TRBJ2-1; DNA: TGTGCCAGCAGGTCGACTAGCGGGAGGGCCGACCGGGAGCAGTTCTTC; CDR3: CASRSTSGRADREQFF
size: NA; V: TRBV6-5; D: NA; J: TRBJ2-5; DNA: TGTGCCACTACGAGCCTCGAGACCCAGTACTTC; CDR3: CATTSLETQYF
size: NA; V: TRBV12-5; D: TRBD1; J: TRBJ2-7; DNA: TGTGCCTACCGGGACAGCCAATACGAGCAGTACTTC; CDR3: CAYRDSQYEQYF
size: NA; V: TRBV27; D: NA; J: TRBJ2-1; DNA: TGTGCCAGCAGTTTATCCCCCCGGGGTAGTATCAACAATGAGCAGTTCTTC; CDR3: CASSLSPRGSINNEQFF
size: NA; V: TRBV2; D: NA; J: TRBJ1-2; DNA: TGTGCCAGCAGTGACACAGGCATTGACTATGGCTACACCTTC; CDR3: CASSDTGIDYGYTF
size: NA; V: TRBV25-1; D: TRBD1; J: TRBJ1-4; DNA: TGTGCCAGCAGTGCCCGACAGGGGGGTGATGAAAAACTGTTTTTT; CDR3: CASSARQGGDEKLFF
size: NA; V: TRBV6-6; D: TRBD2; J: TRBJ2-7; DNA: TGTGCCAGCAGTTCATTTCCGACTAGCGGGAGCTACGAGCAGTACTTC; CDR3: CASSSFPTSGSYEQYF
size: NA; V: TRBV19; D: NA; J: TRBJ2-2; DNA: TGTGCCAGTAGGCCAGACCAGGGGTATACCGGGGAGCTGTTTTTT; CDR3: CASRPDQGYTGELFF
size: NA; V: TRBV1; D: NA; J: TRBJ1-1; DNA: TGCACCAGCAGCCAAGATCTCAGGGGAAGAACGAACACTGAAGCTTTCTTT; CDR3: CTSSQDLRGRTNTEAFF
size: NA; V: TRBV19; D: TRBD1; J: TRBJ1-1; DNA: TGTGCCAGTAAACGACTCCGGGACAGGGAGGGAAAGACTGAAGCTTTCTTT; CDR3: CASKRLRDREGKTEAFF
size: NA; V: TRBV5-1; D: TRBD2; J: TRBJ2-3; DNA: TGCGCCAGCAGCTATGGGGGGGGCACAGATACGCAGTATTTT; CDR3: CASSYGGGTDTQYF
size: NA; V: TRBV30; D: NA; J: TRBJ1-1; DNA: TGTGCCTGGAGTAGGGGGACTGAAGCTTTCTTT; CDR3: CAWSRGTEAFF